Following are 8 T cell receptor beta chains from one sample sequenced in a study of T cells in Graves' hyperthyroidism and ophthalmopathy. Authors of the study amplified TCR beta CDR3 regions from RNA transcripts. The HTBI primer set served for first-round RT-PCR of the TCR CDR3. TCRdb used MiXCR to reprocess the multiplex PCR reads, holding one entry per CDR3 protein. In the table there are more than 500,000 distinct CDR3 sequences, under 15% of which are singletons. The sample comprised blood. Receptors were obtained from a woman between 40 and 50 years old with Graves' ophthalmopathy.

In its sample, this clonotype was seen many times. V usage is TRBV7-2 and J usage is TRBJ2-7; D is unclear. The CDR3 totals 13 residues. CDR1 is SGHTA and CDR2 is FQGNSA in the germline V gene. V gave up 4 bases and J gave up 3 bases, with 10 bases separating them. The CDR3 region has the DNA TGTGCCAGCAGCTGGCCCTCGCACTACGAGCAGTACTTC. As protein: CASSWPSHYEQYF.

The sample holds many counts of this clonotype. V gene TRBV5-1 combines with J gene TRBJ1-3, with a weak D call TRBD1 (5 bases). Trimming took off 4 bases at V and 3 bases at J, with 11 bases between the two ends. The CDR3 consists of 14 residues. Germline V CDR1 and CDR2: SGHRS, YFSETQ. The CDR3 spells CASSVDSYGNTIYF. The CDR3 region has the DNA TGCGCCAGCAGCGTCGACAGCTATGGAAACACCATATATTTT.

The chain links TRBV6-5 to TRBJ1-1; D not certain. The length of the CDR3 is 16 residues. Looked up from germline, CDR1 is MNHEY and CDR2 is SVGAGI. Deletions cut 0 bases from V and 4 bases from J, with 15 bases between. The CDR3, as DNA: TGTGCCAGCAGTTACTCGAAAGGTCGTGCGGGCACTGAAGCTTTCTTT. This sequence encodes CASSYSKGRAGTEAFF.

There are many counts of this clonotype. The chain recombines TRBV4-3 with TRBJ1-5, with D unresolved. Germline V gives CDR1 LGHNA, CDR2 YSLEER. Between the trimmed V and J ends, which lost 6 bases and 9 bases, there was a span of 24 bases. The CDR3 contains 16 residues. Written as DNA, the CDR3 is TGCGCCAGCAGACCCATTGGGTACTCCATCGCTCCGCCCCAGCATTTT. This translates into CASRPIGYSIAPPQHF.

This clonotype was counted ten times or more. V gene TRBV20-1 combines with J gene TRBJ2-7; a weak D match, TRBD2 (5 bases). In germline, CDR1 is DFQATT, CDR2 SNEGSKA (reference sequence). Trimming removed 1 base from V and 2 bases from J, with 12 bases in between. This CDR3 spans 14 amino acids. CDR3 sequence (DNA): TGCAGTGCTAGAGGATCCGAGACTACCTACGAGCAGTACTTC. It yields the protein CSARGSETTYEQYF.

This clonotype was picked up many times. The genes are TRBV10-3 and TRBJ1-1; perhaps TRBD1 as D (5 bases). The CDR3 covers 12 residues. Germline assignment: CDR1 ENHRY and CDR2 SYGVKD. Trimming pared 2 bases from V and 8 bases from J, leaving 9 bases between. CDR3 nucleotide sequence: TGTGCCATCAGTGAGGAGGGGTGGGAAGCTTTCTTT. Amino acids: CAISEEGWEAFF.

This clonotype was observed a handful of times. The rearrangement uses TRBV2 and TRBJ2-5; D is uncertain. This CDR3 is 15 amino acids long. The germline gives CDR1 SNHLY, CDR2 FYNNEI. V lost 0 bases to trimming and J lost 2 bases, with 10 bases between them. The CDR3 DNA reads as TGTGCCAGCAGTGAAGCCGTAAGCACTCAAGAGACCCAGTACTTC. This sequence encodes CASSEAVSTQETQYF.

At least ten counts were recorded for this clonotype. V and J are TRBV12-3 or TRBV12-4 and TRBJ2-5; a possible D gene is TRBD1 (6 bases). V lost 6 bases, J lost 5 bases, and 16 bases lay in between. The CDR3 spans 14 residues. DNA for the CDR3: TGTGCCAGCAGATATAACAGGGCCCACGAGACCCAGTACTTC. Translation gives CASRYNRAHETQYF.